These 27 T cell receptor beta chains came from one sample sequenced in a study of blood T cell repertoires in COVID-19. Generated by immunoSEQ multiplex PCR, the TCRdb table keeps only in-frame clones and is missing some. This table holds fewer than 250,000 clones, 85% to 90% found once. What was sequenced was peripheral blood. Receptors originate from a man aged 25-40 years with COVID-19, enrolled during active disease.

The V and J genes are TRBV7-9 and TRBJ2-7; the D is unclear. The V gene's germline CDR1 is SEHNR and CDR2 FQNEAQ (reference sequence). Trimming took 1 base from V and 4 from J, leaving 5 bases between them. The CDR3 sequence is 12 residues long. CDR3 protein: CASSLGSYEQYF. The CDR3 DNA reads as TGTGCCAGCAGCTTAGGCAGTTACGAGCAGTACTTC.

The chain links TRBV9 to TRBJ2-5; 14 bases map to TRBD2. V was clipped by 3 bases and J by 5 bases; unmatched bases: 6. There are 16 residues in the CDR3. Germline V lookup: CDR1 SGDLS, CDR2 YYNGEE. The CDR3 loop is CASSAGTSGSMETQYF. The CDR3 nucleotides read TGTGCCAGCAGCGCCGGGACTAGCGGGAGTATGGAGACCCAGTACTTC.

The J gene is TRBJ2-1, the V gene TRBV7-3; 14 bases fit TRBD2. The CDR3 spans 17 residues. Germline V lookup: CDR1 SGHTA, CDR2 FQGTGA. V was pared by 5 bases and J by 4 bases, with 7 bases of the junction left unmatched. The CDR3 DNA sequence: TGTGCCAGCAGCCCGGGGACTAGCGGGAGTGTGTACAATGAGCAGTTCTTC. It yields the protein CASSPGTSGSVYNEQFF.

As DNA, the CDR3 is TGTGCCAGCAGCCAATCATCCGGTATGGACACTGAAGCTTTCTTT. This gives the protein CASSQSSGMDTEAFF. V is TRBV4-2 and J is TRBJ1-1, with D unclear. Trimming removed 2 bases from V and 3 bases from J, with 13 bases in between. Germline assignment: CDR1 LGHNA and CDR2 YNFKEQ. The CDR3 sequence is 15 residues long.

The gene calls are TRBV28 and TRBJ2-1; the D gene is possibly TRBD2 (6 bases). Germline lookup yields CDR1 MDHEN and CDR2 SYDVKM. The CDR3 sequence is 13 residues long. V lost 6 bases and J lost 1, with 7 bases in between. The CDR3 nucleotides read TGTGCCAGCAGGGGACTTTCCTACAATGAGCAGTTCTTC. This codes for CASRGLSYNEQFF. The full variable domain, its missing parts supplied by reference TRBV28 and TRBJ2-1, is DVKVTQSSRYLVKRTGEKVFLECVQDMDHENMFWYRQDPGLGLRLIYFSYDVKMKEKGDIPEGYSVSREKKERFSLILESASTNQTSMYLCASRGLSYNEQFFGPGTRLTVL.

The chain links TRBV27 to TRBJ1-1; the D gene is possibly TRBD1 (6 bases). CDR1 is MNHEY, CDR2 SMNVEV, per germline (reference sequence). Trimming removed 7 bases from V and 6 bases from J, with 18 bases in between. The CDR3 covers 14 residues. The DNA for the CDR3 is TGTGCCAGCAATCCTCAGGGGAAGTCGGCTGAAGCTTTCTTT. This translates into CASNPQGKSAEAFF.

The rearrangement joins TRBV5-4 to TRBJ1-1; D gene uncertain. V shed 4 bases and J shed 1 base, with 11 bases lying between them. The CDR3 totals 14 residues. Germline V gene data show CDR1 as SGHNT and CDR2 as YYREEE (reference sequence). The CDR3 DNA reads TGTGCCAGCAGCCCAGGACTCCAGAACACTGAAGCTTTCTTT. The encoded protein is CASSPGLQNTEAFF.

On this clone: Mismatch with germline at one junction end may stem from a read error. The CDR3 loop reads CATSEDGHIPLVF. The CDR3, as DNA: TGTGCCACCAGTGAAGACGGACATATCCCTCTGGTCTTC. V and J are TRBV24-1 and TRBJ2-1; the D gene is possibly TRBD1 (5 bases). CDR1 is KGHDR and CDR2 is SFDVKD in the germline V gene. The CDR3 covers 13 residues.

The chain is built from TRBV7-2 and TRBJ1-2, with D maybe TRBD1 (5 bases). The germline V and J ends were trimmed by 4 bases and 3 bases, with 15 bases remaining between them. The CDR3 runs to 15 residues. Looked up from germline, CDR1 is SGHTA and CDR2 is FQGNSA. Written as DNA, the CDR3 is TGTGCCAGCAGCTCGGTTGGAGGGGAATACTATGGCTACACCTTC. Translating it yields CASSSVGGEYYGYTF.

The V call is TRBV5-1, the J call TRBJ1-2; D is uncertain. CDR3 size: 17 residues. From germline, CDR1 is SGHRS and CDR2 YFSETQ. With 0 bases removed from V and 6 bases from J, the gap between germline ends came to 21 bases. The CDR3 DNA sequence: TGCGCCAGCAGCTTGGCCGGTATTGAGGTTTTCGATCATGGCTACACCTTC. It specifies CASSLAGIEVFDHGYTF.

The chain couples TRBV19 to TRBJ2-1; D possibly corresponds to TRBD1 (5 bases). V was cut by 3 bases and J by 8 bases, with 11 bases left in between. CDR3 length: 13 amino acids. CDR1 LNHDA and CDR2 SQIVND come from the germline V gene (reference sequence). In nucleotides, the CDR3 is TGTGCCAGTAGTATTATTTTAGGGGATGAGCAGTTCTTC. This translates into CASSIILGDEQFF.

The J gene is TRBJ2-7, the V gene TRBV19; weak D call: TRBD1 (6 bases). The CDR3 extends over 13 amino acids. V was clipped by 4 bases and J by 0 bases, with 7 bases between them. Germline values: CDR1 LNHDA, CDR2 SQIVND (reference sequence). The CDR3, as DNA: TGTGCCAGTAGTAACAGGGTCTCCTACGAGCAGTACTTC. Its translation is CASSNRVSYEQYF.

This clone has just one count. The V gene is TRBV2, the J gene TRBJ2-7; TRBD1 matches 9 bases. CDR1 SNHLY and CDR2 FYNNEI come from the germline V gene. The CDR3 sequence is 14 residues long. V lost 6 bases, J lost 7 bases, and 10 bases stayed unmatched. CDR3 DNA: TGTGCCAGCAGCCGGGACAGGGTGGGGTCGGAGCAGTACTTC. This translates into CASSRDRVGSEQYF.

The chain links TRBV2 to TRBJ1-6; D gene ambiguous. V was shortened by 5 bases and J by 6 bases, with 32 bases between the two germline ends. CDR3 length: 21 amino acids. Germline loops: CDR1 SNHLY, CDR2 FYNNEI. CDR3 amino acids: CASSRSLAQTLGLLGNSPLHF. The CDR3 DNA reads as TGTGCCAGCAGTCGTAGTTTGGCGCAGACGTTGGGATTACTAGGTAATTCACCCCTCCACTTT.

This clone was found a few times. The J gene is TRBJ1-6, the V gene TRBV4-3; no clear D gene. CDR3 length: 18 residues. In germline, CDR1 is LGHNA, CDR2 YSLEER. V dropped 0 bases and J dropped 0 bases, with 12 bases sitting between them. CDR3 residues: CASSQESPRSSYNSPLHF. The CDR3 bases are TGCGCCAGCAGCCAAGAAAGTCCAAGGAGCTCCTATAATTCACCCCTCCACTTT.

The chain has TRBV4-3 and TRBJ1-4; a weak D match, TRBD1 (5 bases). Germline CDR1 LGHNA, CDR2 YSLEER. This CDR3 spans 15 amino acids. Deletions cut 3 bases from V and 3 bases from J, with 11 bases between. The CDR3 is CASSQHRRANEKLFF. The CDR3 DNA follows: TGCGCCAGCAGCCAGCACAGGCGAGCTAATGAAAAACTGTTTTTT.

The count of this clone is one. The rearrangement joins TRBV6-6 to TRBJ1-2; no reliable D call. Germline assignment: CDR1 MNHNY and CDR2 SVGAGI (reference sequence). The CDR3 is 14 amino acids. Trimming took 1 base from V and 0 from J, leaving 6 bases between them. The CDR3 nucleotides are TGTGCCAGCAGTTACTTGGCAACTAACTATGGCTACACCTTC. Translating it yields CASSYLATNYGYTF.

This chain uses TRBV4-2 with TRBJ1-1; D uncertain. Trimming took off 0 bases at V and 5 bases at J, with 10 bases between the two ends. The CDR3 runs to 14 residues. Germline V gives CDR1 LGHNA, CDR2 YNFKEQ. The CDR3 DNA sequence: TGTGCCAGCAGCCAAGATATTAGGAGTACTGAAGCTTTCTTT. Protein: CASSQDIRSTEAFF.

This sequence joins TRBV12-5 and TRBJ2-1; a possible D gene is TRBD1 (7 bases). Germline V gene data show CDR1 as LGHNT and CDR2 as FRNRAP. The CDR3 consists of 14 residues. The V end was cut by 9 bases, the J end by 8 bases, with 20 bases between. The CDR3 sequence is CASQIGTAGDEQFF. CDR3 bases: TGTGCTAGCCAGATAGGGACAGCGGGCGATGAGCAGTTCTTC.

The rearrangement links TRBV9 to TRBJ2-1; weak D call: TRBD1 (6 bases). Trimming stripped 4 bases from V and 0 bases from J, with 26 bases between. Germline CDR1 is SGDLS and CDR2 is YYNGEE. This CDR3 spans 20 amino acids. The DNA for the CDR3 is TGTGCCAGCAGCTCCCACTGGGGGCGGGCCAACTTGGGCTCCTACAATGAGCAGTTCTTC. This codes for CASSSHWGRANLGSYNEQFF.

The CDR3 is CASSEDRGNTGELFF. The CDR3 nucleotides are TGTGCCAGCAGTGAAGACAGGGGGAACACCGGGGAGCTGTTTTTT. The chain joins TRBV2 to TRBJ2-2; TRBD1 matches 7 bases. J was trimmed by 1 base and V by 1 base; bases with no gene match: 0. Germline CDR1 is SNHLY and CDR2 is FYNNEI. The CDR3 extends over 15 amino acids.

V and J are TRBV19 and TRBJ2-1, with 8 bases matching TRBD1. The CDR3 length is 15 residues. J lost 2 bases, V lost 3 bases, and 3 bases had no gene match. The germline gives CDR1 LNHDA, CDR2 SQIVND (reference sequence). CDR3 in DNA: TGTGCCAGTAGTATGACAGGGGTGACCTACAATGAGCAGTTCTTC. Translation gives CASSMTGVTYNEQFF.

The rearrangement links TRBV2 to TRBJ1-2; 8 nucleotides match TRBD1. Germline lookup yields CDR1 SNHLY and CDR2 FYNNEI. The CDR3 has 13 residues. The V segment lost 6 bases and the J segment 4 bases; nucleotides outside the gene matches: 4. CDR3 DNA sequence: TGTGCCAGCAGCCCTGGGACAGGCTATGGCTACACCTTC. This codes for CASSPGTGYGYTF.

The V and J genes are TRBV14 and TRBJ2-3, with 11 nucleotides matching TRBD2. The CDR3 sequence is 19 residues long. V lost 4 bases, J lost 11 bases, and 23 bases stayed unmatched. Per germline, CDR1 SGHDN and CDR2 FVKESK. The DNA for the CDR3 is TGTGCCAGCAGCCTCGACAGGGAATCGGGGCCTAGCGGGAGGTCTAAGCAGTATTTT. Amino acids: CASSLDRESGPSGRSKQYF.

This rearrangement joins TRBV3-1 (or the pseudogene TRBV3-2) to TRBJ1-5, with D perhaps TRBD1 (5 bases). Trimming left V 2 bases short and J 2 bases short, with 19 bases between. CDR3 length: 18 amino acids. CDR1 is LGHDT and CDR2 is YNNKEL in the germline V gene (reference sequence). CDR3 nucleotides: TGTGCCAGCAGCCAAATATTCTCAGGGAAGGGCGGCAATCAGCCCCAGCATTTT. As protein: CASSQIFSGKGGNQPQHF.

This clone appeared a single time. CDR3 bases: TGTGCCAGCAGCTCCCCAGGCCCCTTGGCTCAGAGCTCCTACAATGAGCAGTTCTTC. Encoded protein: CASSSPGPLAQSSYNEQFF. This chain connects TRBV9 to TRBJ2-1, with D unresolved. Germline V gives CDR1 SGDLS, CDR2 YYNGEE. CDR3 length equals 19 residues. V gave up 4 bases and J gave up 0 bases, with 23 bases separating them.

This clone was observed a single time. V is TRBV7-3 and J is TRBJ1-6; possible D gene TRBD1, 5 bases. Germline loops: CDR1 SGHTA, CDR2 FQGTGA. The CDR3 contains 14 residues. V was cut by 0 bases and J by 10 bases, with 10 bases left in between. CDR3 coding DNA: TGTGCCAGCAGCTTAACGGACATTGGATCACCCCTCCACTTT. It yields the protein CASSLTDIGSPLHF.